The clone carrying this T cell receptor beta chain was detected a few times. Its target is not known. Germline CDR1 and CDR2: SQVTM and ANQGSEA. This CDR3 is built from 16 residues. After removal of 7 bases from V and 3 bases from J, the junction contained 12 bases not matched to a gene. The data were obtained in a study of beta chain features in type 1 diabetes. Regarding the study as a whole: More deletions and fewer insertions at VDJ junctions were found in patients with type 1 diabetes. Although PCR might favor shorter templates, it would do so equally in patients and controls.

The authors reverse transcribed all of the isolated RNA, so sequencing captured expressed TCRB transcripts. The method was immunoSEQ multiplex PCR; TCRdb's version includes in-frame clones alone and lacks a portion of them. The sample has hundreds of thousands of clones; around 13% are singletons. The chain recombines TRBV29-1 with TRBJ2-3, with 11 bases that match TRBD2. Sequenced sample: central memory CD4+ T cells from blood. The clonotype was recovered from a man aged 25-45 years in good health. The CDR3: CSGNSGRVGGTDTQYF. CDR3 nucleotides: TGCAGCGGAAATAGCGGGAGGGTCGGGGGTACAGATACGCAGTATTTT.